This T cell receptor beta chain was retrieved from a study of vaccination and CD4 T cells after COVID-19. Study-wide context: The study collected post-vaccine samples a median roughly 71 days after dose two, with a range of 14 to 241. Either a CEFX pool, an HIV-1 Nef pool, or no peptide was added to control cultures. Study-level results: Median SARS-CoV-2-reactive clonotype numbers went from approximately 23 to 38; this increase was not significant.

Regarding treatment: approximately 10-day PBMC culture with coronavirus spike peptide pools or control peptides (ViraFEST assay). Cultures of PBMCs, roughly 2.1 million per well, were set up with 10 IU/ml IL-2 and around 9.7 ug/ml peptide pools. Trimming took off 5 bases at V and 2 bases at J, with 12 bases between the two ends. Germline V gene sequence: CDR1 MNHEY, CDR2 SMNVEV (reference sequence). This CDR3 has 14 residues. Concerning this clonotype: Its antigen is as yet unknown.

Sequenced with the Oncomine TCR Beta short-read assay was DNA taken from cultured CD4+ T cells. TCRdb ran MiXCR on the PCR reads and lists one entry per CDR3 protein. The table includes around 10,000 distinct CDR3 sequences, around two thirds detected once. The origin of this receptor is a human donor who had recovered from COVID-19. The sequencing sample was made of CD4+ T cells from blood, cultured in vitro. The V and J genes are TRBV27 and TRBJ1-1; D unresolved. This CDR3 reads CASSPVGFNTEAFF. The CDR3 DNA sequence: TGTGCCAGCAGTCCCGTGGGTTTCAACACTGAAGCTTTCTTT.